This record concerns one T cell receptor beta chain sequence. The target antigen is unknown. Germline lookup yields CDR1 MDHEN and CDR2 SYDVKM. The CDR3 loop spans 15 amino acids. V shed 4 bases and J shed 1 base, with 10 bases lying between them. These data belong to a study of Tregs in tolerant kidney transplant recipients. The assay was immunoSEQ multiplex PCR, and TCRdb's table has in-frame clones only and misses some. The repertoire holds 7,000 to 9,000 clones, with roughly half as singletons. Notes on the study in general: Biological reproducibility was not directly addressed, but technical replication error appeared minimal.

The J gene is TRBJ2-2, the V gene TRBV28, with D hard to call. The sequenced sample consisted of CD4+ T cells from blood cultured with allogeneic cells. The receptor comes from a human donor in good health. CDR3 sequence: CASSSVGLNTGELFF. The CDR3 coding sequence is TGTGCCAGCAGTTCTGTCGGCCTGAACACCGGGGAGCTGTTTTTT. The variable domain in full, completed from reference TRBV28 and TRBJ2-2, reads DVKVTQSSRYLVKRTGEKVFLECVQDMDHENMFWYRQDPGLGLRLIYFSYDVKMKEKGDIPEGYSVSREKKERFSLILESASTNQTSMYLCASSSVGLNTGELFFGEGSRLTVL.